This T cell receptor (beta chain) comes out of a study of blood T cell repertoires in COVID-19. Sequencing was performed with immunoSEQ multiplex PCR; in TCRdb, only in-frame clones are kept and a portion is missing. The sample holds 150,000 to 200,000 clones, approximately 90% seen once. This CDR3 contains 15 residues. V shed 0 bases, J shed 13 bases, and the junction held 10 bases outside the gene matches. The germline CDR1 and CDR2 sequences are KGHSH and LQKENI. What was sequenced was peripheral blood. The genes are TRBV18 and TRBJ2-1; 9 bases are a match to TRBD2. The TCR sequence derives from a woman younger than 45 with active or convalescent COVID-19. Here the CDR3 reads CASSPPRGISGSQFF. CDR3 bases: TGTGCCAGCTCACCACCGAGGGGGATTAGCGGGAGTCAGTTCTTC.